This T cell receptor (beta chain) originates from a study of shared clonotypes between healthy human individuals. Overall study context: Donors, aged 18 to 49, were two women and a few men. Per donor, three plates held CD4 naive cells, three held CD4 memory, two held CD8 naive and one held CD8 memory.

The naive CD8 population came from CD45RO-negative cells selected for CCR7, without terminally differentiated effector memory CD45RA+ cells. The data were produced by immunoSEQ multiplex PCR, yet TCRdb's version contains in-frame clones alone and is incomplete. The sample has 1.5 million to 2.5 million clones, approximately 94% seen once. CDR1 and CDR2 (germline): SGHVS, FQNEAQ. Unmatched junction bases numbered 8, after V lost 1 base and J lost 0 bases. This CDR3 region has 19 residues. Input material: naive CD8+ T cells sorted from blood. The receptor was isolated from a man aged 18-30 years in good health. The rearrangement links TRBV7-8 to TRBJ2-7; 14 nucleotides line up with TRBD2. CDR3 protein: CASSLERTSGGPGSYEQYF. The CDR3 nucleotides are TGTGCCAGCAGCTTAGAAAGGACTAGCGGGGGGCCGGGCTCCTACGAGCAGTACTTC.